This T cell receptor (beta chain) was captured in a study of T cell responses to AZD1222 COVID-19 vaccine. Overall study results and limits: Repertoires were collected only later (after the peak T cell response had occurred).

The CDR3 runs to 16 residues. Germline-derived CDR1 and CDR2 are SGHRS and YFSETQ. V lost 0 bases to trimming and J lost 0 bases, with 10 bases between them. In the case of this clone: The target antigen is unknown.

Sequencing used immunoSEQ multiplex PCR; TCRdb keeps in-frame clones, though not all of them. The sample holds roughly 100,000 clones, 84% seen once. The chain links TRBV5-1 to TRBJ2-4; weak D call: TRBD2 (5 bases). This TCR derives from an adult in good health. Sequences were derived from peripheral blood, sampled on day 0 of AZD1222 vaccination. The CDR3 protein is CASSLVGSGAKNIQYF. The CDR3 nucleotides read TGCGCCAGCAGCTTGGTAGGGAGCGGAGCCAAAAACATTCAGTACTTC.